The T cell receptor (beta chain) under discussion was sequenced for a study of immune characteristics of hereditary and idiopathic chronic pancreatitis. Study observations and caveats: Alcohol-related chronic pancreatitis was not included in this study. Versus controls, both chronic pancreatitis groups showed increased diversity and reduced clonality. Hereditary and idiopathic cases differed in TRBV10, TRBV19, TRBV23 and TRBV5 usage.

In germline, CDR1 is SGHRS, CDR2 YFSETQ. The CDR3 loop spans 18 amino acids. V was clipped by 3 bases and J by 8 bases, with 29 bases between them. The pancreas tissue came from patients undergoing total pancreatectomy with islet autotransplantation. Regarding this clone: Its target is unknown.

Generated by immunoSEQ multiplex PCR, the TCRdb table keeps only in-frame clones and is missing some. In the table there are over 12,000 clones, over 70% of which are singletons. Material: pancreas tissue with hereditary chronic pancreatitis. The TCR sequence derives from a human donor with chronic pancreatitis. The chain is built from TRBV5-1 and TRBJ2-5; either TRBD1 or TRBD2 may fit D (5 bases each). CDR3 sequence: CASSSGYSTSGTAITQYF. The DNA of the CDR3 is TGCGCCAGCAGCTCGGGTTATTCCACCTCCGGGACGGCTATAACCCAGTACTTC.